The clone carrying this TCR beta chain has ten or more counts. These data come from a study of CD8+CD57+ T cells in acquired aplastic anemia. The template for TCR beta VDJ and CDR3 sequence profiling was genomic DNA. TCRdb independently ran MiXCR on the reads; one entry per CDR3 protein. The top ten clones hold roughly 15% of a sample with approximately 200,000 distinct CDR3 sequences, 54% of them seen once. This CDR3 comprises 13 residues. Trimming took off 4 bases at V and 6 bases at J, with 11 bases between the two ends. Germline CDR1 LGHDT, CDR2 YNNKEL (reference sequence). The sequence derives from a human donor in good health, serving as a control. The sample taken for sequencing was sorted CD4+, CD8+, or CD8+CD57+ T cells (not recorded which) from PBMCs. The V and J genes are TRBV3-1 and TRBJ2-3, with D hard to call. The DNA for the CDR3 is TGTGCCAGCAGCCCCGTTATCGCGGATACGCAGTATTTT. It is translated as CASSPVIADTQYF.